Listed here are 10 T cell receptor beta chains from one sample, sequenced in a study of regulatory T cells in long-lasting Graves disease. Time point noted: persistent/refractory GD, antithyroid drugs over 5 years with positive TRAb. Following extraction of RNA from PBMCs, that RNA was used to make the TCR library. iRepertoire HTBI primers and Arm-PCR of CDR3 regions built TCR beta libraries. TCRdb analysed the multiplex PCR reads with MiXCR anew, one entry per CDR3 protein. The sample includes roughly 500,000 distinct CDR3 sequences, 20% to 25% seen only once; the top ten take roughly 14%. The material was peripheral blood mononuclear cells (PBMCs), obtained when the disease was refractory, from a patient treated with antithyroid drugs. These receptors all stem from a female donor with Graves disease.

This clonotype was observed a handful of times. The chain couples TRBV24-1 to TRBJ2-7, with D perhaps TRBD1 (6 bases). The V gene lost 3 bases and the J gene lost 0 bases, with 17 bases spanning the gap. Germline V gives CDR1 KGHDR, CDR2 SFDVKD. The CDR3 loop spans 17 amino acids. CDR3 loop: CATSDPFTGSASYEQYF. In nucleotides, the CDR3 is TGTGCCACCAGTGATCCCTTTACAGGGAGCGCCTCCTACGAGCAGTACTTC.

The J gene is TRBJ2-2, the V gene TRBV6-2 or TRBV6-3; D remains ambiguous. Germline V lookup: CDR1 MNHEY, CDR2 SVGEGT. Between the trimmed V and J ends, which lost 2 bases and 2 bases, there was a span of 9 bases. The CDR3 totals 15 residues. The CDR3 bases are TGTGCCAGCAGTTACGGCTGGGGAAACACCGGGGAGCTGTTTTTT. Translation gives CASSYGWGNTGELFF.

This chain connects TRBV18 to TRBJ2-4; possibly TRBD1 for D (5 bases). V was clipped by 2 bases and J by 5 bases, with 10 bases between them. Germline values: CDR1 KGHSH, CDR2 LQKENI. The CDR3 length is 14 residues. In DNA form, the CDR3 reads TGTGCCAGCTCACCAGGGGCAGGGCAAAACATTCAGTACTTC. It is translated as CASSPGAGQNIQYF.

This clonotype was seen at least ten times. This chain uses TRBV27 with TRBJ1-5, with unresolved D. V lost 3 bases and J lost 1, with 7 bases in between. The CDR3 sequence is 14 residues long. Germline CDR1 reads MNHEY; CDR2 reads SMNVEV (reference sequence). The CDR3 is CASSFGESNQPQHF. CDR3 in DNA: TGTGCCAGCAGTTTCGGAGAAAGCAATCAGCCCCAGCATTTT.

The chain uses TRBV5-1 and TRBJ1-2, with 9 bases lining up with TRBD1. The CDR3 totals 14 residues. Germline loops: CDR1 SGHRS, CDR2 YFSETQ. The trim removed 4 bases at V and 3 bases at J, leaving 4 bases unmatched. Here the CDR3 DNA reads TGCGCCAGCAGCATAACAGGGGGCGACTATGGCTACACCTTC. The encoded protein is CASSITGGDYGYTF.

This rearrangement joins TRBV6-1 to TRBJ1-3, with D hard to call. Germline V lookup: CDR1 MNHNS, CDR2 SASEGT. The CDR3 length is 15 residues. V was cut by 1 base and J by 0 bases, with 7 bases left in between. CDR3 amino acids: CASSEVSVSGNTIYF. The CDR3 DNA sequence: TGTGCCAGCAGTGAAGTCTCGGTCTCTGGAAACACCATATATTTT.

The rearrangement links TRBV7-9 to TRBJ2-7; D might be TRBD2 (6 bases). Germline values: CDR1 SEHNR, CDR2 FQNEAQ (reference sequence). Trimming took 5 bases from V and 2 from J, leaving 13 bases between them. The CDR3 runs to 14 residues. The CDR3 nucleotides are TGTGCCAGCAGCCCCTCGCGGGGAACCTACGAGCAGTACTTC. This translates into CASSPSRGTYEQYF.

Notes on this clonotype: Given a much more abundant clone one base away, this may be a read error. The V call is TRBV6-1, the J call TRBJ1-1; D is undetermined. Looked up from germline, CDR1 is MNHNS and CDR2 is SASEGT. This CDR3 is built from 11 residues. The CDR3 protein is CAGSPSSIAFF. The CDR3 DNA sequence: TGTGCCGGCAGCCCTAGTTCTATCGCTTTCTTT.

The V and J genes are TRBV20-1 and TRBJ2-2; the match to TRBD2 covers 9 bases. Trimming removed 5 bases from V and 6 bases from J; junction bases left unmatched: 10. The CDR3 covers 15 residues. Germline CDR1 DFQATT, CDR2 SNEGSKA (reference sequence). The CDR3 nucleotides are TGCAGTGCTCCGAGGGCGGGAGGGGGGTCCGGGGAGCTGTTTTTT. Its protein is CSAPRAGGGSGELFF.

There are many counts of this clonotype. The chain links TRBV29-1 to TRBJ2-2, with no clear D. This CDR3 is built from 13 residues. The germline V and J ends were trimmed by 6 bases and 1 base, with 9 bases remaining between them. Germline loops: CDR1 SQVTM, CDR2 ANQGSEA. The CDR3 sequence is CSVKTENTGELFF. Written as DNA, the CDR3 is TGCAGCGTCAAGACTGAGAACACCGGGGAGCTGTTTTTT.